This entry lists 21 T cell receptor beta chains sequenced from one sample in a study of human T cells and chemical hapten exposure. TCRdb reprocessed the RACE reads via MiXCR and lists one record per CDR3 protein. The table has approximately 400,000 distinct CDR3 sequences, roughly 4.8% seen once; the top ten hold approximately 2.1%. Time point in this sample: patch test 1, 2 weeks after DPC sensitization. Treatment given: therapeutic diphenylcyclopropenone sensitization with weekly scalp DPC. Sequenced here: whole blood, sampled in connection with sensitization to the hapten diphenylcyclopropenone (DPC). These receptors originate from a woman in her 50s with alopecia areata. Some clones in this sample may be carry-over from other donors' samples.

This clonotype was found many times. V is TRBV29-1 and J is TRBJ1-1, with D unresolved. The CDR3 sequence is 12 residues long. CDR1 SQVTM and CDR2 ANQGSEA come from the germline V gene. Trimming took 7 bases from V and 0 from J, leaving 9 bases between them. This chain's CDR3 is CSAMTVNTEAFF. The CDR3 DNA reads TGCAGCGCTATGACCGTGAACACTGAAGCTTTCTTT.

The rearrangement joins TRBV20-1 to TRBJ2-3; D perhaps matches TRBD2 (6 bases). Trimming left V 5 bases short and J 6 bases short, with 18 bases between. There are 14 residues in the CDR3. Germline assignment: CDR1 DFQATT and CDR2 SNEGSKA (reference sequence). The CDR3 nucleotides read TGCAGTGCTCCTCCAGCGGGTGTAGGGGATACGCAGTATTTT. Translation gives CSAPPAGVGDTQYF.

There are a few counts of this clonotype. The chain recombines TRBV7-6 with TRBJ1-2; 8 bases map to TRBD1. Germline V gene sequence: CDR1 SGHVS, CDR2 FNYEAQ. CDR3 length: 13 residues. After removal of 4 bases from V and 6 bases from J, the junction contained 4 bases not matched to a gene. CDR3 in amino acids: CASSSDRADGYTF. CDR3 nucleotides: TGTGCCAGCAGCTCGGACAGGGCGGATGGCTACACCTTC. Full variable domain (missing parts from reference TRBV7-6 and TRBJ1-2): GAGVSQSPRYKVTKRGQDVALRCDPISGHVSLYWYRQALGQGPEFLTYFNYEAQQDKSGLPNDRFSAERPEGSISTLTIQRTEQRDSAMYRCASSSDRADGYTFGSGTRLTVV.

There are many counts of this clonotype. This chain connects TRBV20-1 to TRBJ2-7; TRBD2 matches 7 bases. This CDR3 region has 15 residues. V lost 0 bases to trimming and J lost 3 bases; unmatched junction nucleotides: 8. Germline CDR1 and CDR2: DFQATT and SNEGSKA (reference sequence). The CDR3 spells CSARDTQGLLYEQYF. The CDR3 DNA reads as TGCAGTGCTAGAGATACTCAGGGACTACTCTACGAGCAGTACTTC.

This clonotype was seen at least ten times. The chain is built from TRBV5-1 and TRBJ2-7; possibly TRBD1 for D (6 bases). Germline CDR1 and CDR2: SGHRS and YFSETQ. The CDR3 has 13 residues. Trimming left V 2 bases short and J 4 bases short, with 10 bases between. In nucleotides, the CDR3 is TGCGCCAGCAGCTTCAACAGGGAATACGAGCAGTACTTC. It specifies CASSFNREYEQYF.

This clonotype was seen many times. The rearrangement uses TRBV19 and TRBJ2-1, with D possibly matching TRBD2 (5 bases). The CDR3 loop spans 13 amino acids. V was pared by 6 bases and J by 8 bases, with 14 bases between. Germline V gene data show CDR1 as LNHDA and CDR2 as SQIVND (reference sequence). The CDR3 here is CASSPRDADEQFF. DNA of the CDR3: TGTGCCAGTAGCCCCCGGGATGCCGATGAGCAGTTCTTC.

This clonotype was detected many times. This chain joins TRBV5-1 and TRBJ2-1; D remains unclear. Germline CDR1 is SGHRS and CDR2 is YFSETQ. V was cut by 0 bases and J by 5 bases, with 12 bases left in between. The CDR3 covers 15 residues. CDR3 in amino acids: CASSLGGTYNNEQFF. The DNA of the CDR3 is TGCGCCAGCAGCTTGGGAGGTACATATAACAATGAGCAGTTCTTC.

There are a few counts of this clonotype. The chain employs TRBV18 and TRBJ1-4; D is perhaps TRBD1 (6 bases). This CDR3 comprises 14 residues. Trimming cost V 6 bases and J 8 bases, with 16 bases left between them. Germline V gene data show CDR1 as KGHSH and CDR2 as LQKENI. For the CDR3, the DNA is TGTGCCAGCTCCCTGAGCCAGGGGAACGAAAAACTGTTTTTT. Protein sequence: CASSLSQGNEKLFF.

This clonotype appeared a few times. The CDR3 sequence: CASSSGEQYF. CDR3 sequence (DNA): TGTGCCAGCAGTTCGGGGGAGCAGTACTTC. The chain couples TRBV6-6 to TRBJ2-7; D is possibly TRBD2 (5 bases). CDR3 size: 10 residues. Germline V gene data show CDR1 as MNHNY and CDR2 as SVGAGI (reference sequence). The germline V and J ends were trimmed by 4 bases and 7 bases, with 5 bases remaining between them.

This clonotype was recorded many times. The chain is built from TRBV13 and TRBJ2-7; 8 positions agree with TRBD1. With V trimmed by 4 bases and J by 11 bases, 7 bases remained unmatched. Germline V gene lookup returns CDR1 PRHDT and CDR2 FYEKMQ (reference sequence). The CDR3 contains 12 residues. The CDR3 nucleotides read TGTGCCAGCAGCTATGGACAGGGAGGAGAGTACTTC. Amino acids: CASSYGQGGEYF.

In this sample, this clonotype turned up many times. The V call is TRBV6-5, the J call TRBJ1-5; no clear D. Germline V gene data show CDR1 as MNHEY and CDR2 as SVGAGI. The CDR3 extends over 15 amino acids. Between the trimmed V and J ends, which lost 6 bases and 0 bases, there was a span of 12 bases. The CDR3 loop is CASSLGLYSNQPQHF. CDR3 in DNA: TGTGCCAGCAGCCTCGGCCTCTATAGCAATCAGCCCCAGCATTTT.

This clonotype has a count of ten or more. Sequence at one end of the junction differs from germline and may be a read error. The chain joins TRBV6-2 or TRBV6-3 to TRBJ2-7; D remains unclear. This CDR3 comprises 12 residues. Looked up from germline, CDR1 is MNHEY and CDR2 is SVGEGT. In DNA form, the CDR3 reads TGTGCCAGCAGTTACTCGACCACGAAGCCCCTCTTC. Residues: CASSYSTTKPLF.

At least ten counts were recorded for this clonotype. The rearrangement joins TRBV6-5 to TRBJ2-1; D call uncertain. The length of the CDR3 is 11 residues. V shed 8 bases and J shed 8 bases, with 10 bases lying between them. Germline V gene lookup returns CDR1 MNHEY and CDR2 SVGAGI. CDR3 coding DNA: TGTGCCAGCCGGCTTGGCTATGAGCAGTTCTTC. This codes for CASRLGYEQFF.

A remark on this clonotype: A single base separates this from a much larger clone, so it may be a read error. The chain is built from TRBV7-2 and TRBJ2-3; D is unresolved. Per germline, CDR1 SGHTA and CDR2 FQGNSA. This CDR3 is 15 amino acids long. The CDR3, as DNA: TGTGCCAGCAGCTTAGCGCAGACGAGCACAGTTACGCAGTATTTT. Translating gives CASSLAQTSTVTQYF. Based on the CDR3 plus reference TRBV7-2 and TRBJ2-3, the full variable domain is GAGVSQSPSNKVTEKGKDVELRCDPISGHTALYWYRQSLGQGLEFLIYFQGNSAPDKSGLPSDRFSAERTGGSVSTLTIQRTQQEDSAVYLCASSLAQTSTVTQYFGPGTRLTVL.

This clonotype was recorded at least ten times. The genes are TRBV6-5 and TRBJ1-1; D possibly corresponds to TRBD1 (5 bases). The CDR3 covers 14 residues. Germline V gene data show CDR1 as MNHEY and CDR2 as SVGAGI. V lost 10 bases to trimming and J lost 0 bases, with 15 bases between them. The CDR3 DNA reads as TGTGCCACCGGACACAAAGTATTGAACACTGAAGCTTTCTTT. This encodes CATGHKVLNTEAFF.

At least ten counts were recorded for this clonotype. V and J are TRBV7-9 and TRBJ2-2; weak D call: TRBD2 (6 bases). The CDR3 runs 14 residues. Germline CDR1 and CDR2: SEHNR and FQNEAQ (reference sequence). Trimming took off 5 bases at V and 4 bases at J, with 11 bases between the two ends. CDR3 bases: TGTGCCAGCAGCCTAGAGCGGGTCACCGGGGAGCTGTTTTTT. This gives the protein CASSLERVTGELFF.

This clonotype has a count of ten or more. The chain is built from TRBV4-2 and TRBJ2-7; 7 bases are a match to TRBD1. V was clipped by 4 bases and J by 1 base; unmatched bases: 7. Germline CDR1 reads LGHNA; CDR2 reads YNFKEQ. CDR3 length: 15 residues. The CDR3 loop reads CASSPTTGNSYEQYF. The DNA of the CDR3 is TGTGCCAGCAGCCCAACGACAGGGAATTCCTACGAGCAGTACTTC.

V gene TRBV20-1 combines with J gene TRBJ1-6, with unresolved D. With 7 bases removed from V and 8 bases from J, the gap between germline ends came to 9 bases. Germline CDR1 DFQATT, CDR2 SNEGSKA (reference sequence). The CDR3 runs 11 residues. CDR3 nucleotides: TGCAGTGTCAGGCAGGATTCACCCCTCCACTTT. This encodes CSVRQDSPLHF.

This clonotype was observed a few times. The rearrangement joins TRBV9 to TRBJ1-6; D gene unclear. Germline V gives CDR1 SGDLS, CDR2 YYNGEE. This CDR3 has 14 amino acids. V lost 2 bases to trimming and J lost 5 bases, with 8 bases between them. CDR3 residues: CASSVANNNSPLHF. CDR3 nucleotide sequence: TGTGCCAGCAGCGTGGCGAACAATAATTCACCCCTCCACTTT.

This clonotype was recorded many times. The rearrangement uses TRBV12-3 or TRBV12-4 and TRBJ2-1; TRBD2 matches 7 bases. Trimming took 3 bases from V and 6 from J; bases not matched to a gene: 11. This CDR3 is 16 amino acids long. CDR3 in DNA: TGTGCCAGCAGTTTGAGCCGGACTCCGGGGGGCAATGAGCAGTTCTTC. As protein: CASSLSRTPGGNEQFF.

This clonotype was seen at least ten times. The junction differs from germline at one of its ends, possibly a read error. This chain joins TRBV2 and TRBJ1-4; tentative D call: TRBD1 (5 bases). The CDR3 length is 11 residues. CDR1 is SNHLY, CDR2 FYNNEI, per germline. CDR3 residues: CASSELGARVF. CDR3 nucleotide sequence: TGTGCCAGCAGTGAGCTTGGGGCTCGGGTTTTT.